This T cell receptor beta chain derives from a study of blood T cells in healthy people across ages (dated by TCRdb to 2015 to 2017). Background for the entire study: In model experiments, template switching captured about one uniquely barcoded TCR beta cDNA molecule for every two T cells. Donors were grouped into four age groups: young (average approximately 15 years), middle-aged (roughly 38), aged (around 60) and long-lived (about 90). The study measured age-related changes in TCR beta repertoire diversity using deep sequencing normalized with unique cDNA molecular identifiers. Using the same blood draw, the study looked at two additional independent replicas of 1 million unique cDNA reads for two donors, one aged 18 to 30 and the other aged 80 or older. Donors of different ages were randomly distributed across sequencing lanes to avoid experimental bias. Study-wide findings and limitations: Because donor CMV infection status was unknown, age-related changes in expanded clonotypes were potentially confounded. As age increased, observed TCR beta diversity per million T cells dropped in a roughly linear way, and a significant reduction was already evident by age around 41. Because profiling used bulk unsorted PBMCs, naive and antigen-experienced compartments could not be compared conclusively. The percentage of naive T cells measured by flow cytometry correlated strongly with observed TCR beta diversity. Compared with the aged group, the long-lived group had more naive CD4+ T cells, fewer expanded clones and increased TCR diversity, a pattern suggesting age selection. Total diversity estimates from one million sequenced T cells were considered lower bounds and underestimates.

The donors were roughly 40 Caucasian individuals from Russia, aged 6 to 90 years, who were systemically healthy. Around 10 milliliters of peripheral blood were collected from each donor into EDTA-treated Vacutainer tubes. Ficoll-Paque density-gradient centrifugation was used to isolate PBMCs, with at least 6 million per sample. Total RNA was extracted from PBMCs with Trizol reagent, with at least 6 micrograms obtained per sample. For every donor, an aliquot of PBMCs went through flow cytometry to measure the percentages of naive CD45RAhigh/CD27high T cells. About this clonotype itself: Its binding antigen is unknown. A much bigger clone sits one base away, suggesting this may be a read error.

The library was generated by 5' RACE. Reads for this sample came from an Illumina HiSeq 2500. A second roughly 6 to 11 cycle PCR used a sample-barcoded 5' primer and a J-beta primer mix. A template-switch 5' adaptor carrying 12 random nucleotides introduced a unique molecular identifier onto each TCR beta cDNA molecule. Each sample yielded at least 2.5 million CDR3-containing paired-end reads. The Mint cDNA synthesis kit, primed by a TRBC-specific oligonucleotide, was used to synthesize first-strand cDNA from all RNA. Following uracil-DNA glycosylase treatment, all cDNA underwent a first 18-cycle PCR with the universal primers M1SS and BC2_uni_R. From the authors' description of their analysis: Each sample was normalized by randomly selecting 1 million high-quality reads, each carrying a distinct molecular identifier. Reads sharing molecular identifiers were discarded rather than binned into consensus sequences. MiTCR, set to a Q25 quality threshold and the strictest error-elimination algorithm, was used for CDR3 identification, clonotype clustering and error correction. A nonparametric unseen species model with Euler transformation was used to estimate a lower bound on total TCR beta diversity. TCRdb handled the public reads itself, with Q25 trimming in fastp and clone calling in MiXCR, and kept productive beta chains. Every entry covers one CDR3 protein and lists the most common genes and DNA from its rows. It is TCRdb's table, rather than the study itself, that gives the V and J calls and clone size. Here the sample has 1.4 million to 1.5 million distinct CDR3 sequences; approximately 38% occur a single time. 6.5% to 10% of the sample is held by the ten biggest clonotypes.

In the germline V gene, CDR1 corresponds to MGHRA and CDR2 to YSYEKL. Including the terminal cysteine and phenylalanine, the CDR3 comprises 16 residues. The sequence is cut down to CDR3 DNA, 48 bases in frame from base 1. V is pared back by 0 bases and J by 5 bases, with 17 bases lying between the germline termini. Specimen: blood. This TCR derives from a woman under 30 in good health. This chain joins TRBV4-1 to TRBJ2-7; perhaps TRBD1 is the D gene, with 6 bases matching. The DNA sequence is TGCGCCAGCAGCCAAGATCCCCACGGACAGAGGGACGAGCAGTACTTC. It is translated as CASSQDPHGQRDEQYF.